This T cell receptor (beta chain) was retrieved from a study of cytomegalovirus exposure and HLA in healthy donors. Comment on this clone: The antigen remains unidentified.

The PCR ran on 60 Vbeta and 13 Jbeta primers. Sequenced by immunoSEQ multiplex PCR; TCRdb stores in-frame clones only, minus some. The sample has roughly 76,000 clones; less than 80% are singletons. The germline gives CDR1 SGHVS, CDR2 FQNEAQ. The CDR3 spans 15 residues. Whole-study results and caveats: Reported findings show TCR beta sequences accurately forecast HLA-A and HLA-B alleles in most subjects. There was a cluster of highly shared sequence variants that was likely a sequencing artifact. A link between a missense DCLRE1C variant and TCR beta V- and J-gene trimming emerged from a later analysis.

V gene TRBV7-8 combines with J gene TRBJ2-5; 9 positions match TRBD1. The J call may not be correct, given that the DNA end is closer to TRBJ2-7. This sequence was found in a man between 25 and 39 years old in good health and CMV-seronegative. Sequencing used PBMCs. The CDR3 DNA reads as TGTGCCAGCAGCCCCGCCGGGACAGGGATCTACGAGCAGTACTTC. As protein: CASSPAGTGIYEQYF.